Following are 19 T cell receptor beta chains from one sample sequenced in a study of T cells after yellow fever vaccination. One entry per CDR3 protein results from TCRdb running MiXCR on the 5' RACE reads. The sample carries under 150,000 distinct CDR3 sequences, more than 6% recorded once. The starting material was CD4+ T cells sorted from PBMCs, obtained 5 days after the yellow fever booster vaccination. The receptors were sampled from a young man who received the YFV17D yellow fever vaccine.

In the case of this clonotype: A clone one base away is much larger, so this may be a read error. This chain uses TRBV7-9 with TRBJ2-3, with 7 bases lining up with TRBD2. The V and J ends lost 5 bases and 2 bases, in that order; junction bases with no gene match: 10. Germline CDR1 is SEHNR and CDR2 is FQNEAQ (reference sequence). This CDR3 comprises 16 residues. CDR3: CASSRGLMTPTDTQYF. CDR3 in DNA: TGTGCCAGCAGCAGGGGACTAATGACCCCCACAGATACGCAGTATTTT. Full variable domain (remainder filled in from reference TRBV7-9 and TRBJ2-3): DTGVSQNPRHKITKRGQNVTFRCDPISEHNRLYWYRQTLGQGPEFLTYFQNEAQLEKSRLLSDRFSAERPKGSFSTLEIQRTEQGDSAMYLCASSRGLMTPTDTQYFGPGTRLTVL.

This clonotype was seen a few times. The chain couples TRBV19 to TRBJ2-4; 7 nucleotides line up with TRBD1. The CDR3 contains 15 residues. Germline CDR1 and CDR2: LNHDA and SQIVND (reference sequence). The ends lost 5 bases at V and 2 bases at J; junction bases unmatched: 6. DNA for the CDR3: TGTGCCAGTAGTCCCCGGACAGGCTCCAAAAACATTCAGTACTTC. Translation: CASSPRTGSKNIQYF. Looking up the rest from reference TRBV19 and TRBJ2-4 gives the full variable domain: DGGITQSPKYLFRKEGQNVTLSCEQNLNHDAMYWYRQDPGQGLRLIYYSQIVNDFQKGDIAEGYSVSREKKESFPLTVTSAQKNPTAFYLCASSPRTGSKNIQYFGAGTRLSVL.

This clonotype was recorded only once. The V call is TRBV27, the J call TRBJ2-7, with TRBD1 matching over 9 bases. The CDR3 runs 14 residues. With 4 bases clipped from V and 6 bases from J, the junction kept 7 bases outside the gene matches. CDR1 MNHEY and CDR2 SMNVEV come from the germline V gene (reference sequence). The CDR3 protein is CASSSGTGMGEQYF. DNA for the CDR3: TGTGCCAGCAGTTCCGGGACAGGGATGGGCGAGCAGTACTTC.

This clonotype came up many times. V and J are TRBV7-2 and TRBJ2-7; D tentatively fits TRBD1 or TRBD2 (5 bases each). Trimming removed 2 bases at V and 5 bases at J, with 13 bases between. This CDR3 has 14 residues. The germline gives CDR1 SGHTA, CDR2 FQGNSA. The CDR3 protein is CASSLMASRDEQYF. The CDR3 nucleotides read TGTGCCAGCAGCTTAATGGCTAGCAGGGACGAGCAGTACTTC.

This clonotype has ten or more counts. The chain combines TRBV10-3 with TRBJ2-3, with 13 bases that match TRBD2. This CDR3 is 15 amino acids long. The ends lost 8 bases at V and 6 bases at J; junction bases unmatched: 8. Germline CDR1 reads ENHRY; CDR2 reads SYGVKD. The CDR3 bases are TGTGCCATCCTCGCTACACTAGCGGGAGGGGATACGCAGTATTTT. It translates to CAILATLAGGDTQYF.

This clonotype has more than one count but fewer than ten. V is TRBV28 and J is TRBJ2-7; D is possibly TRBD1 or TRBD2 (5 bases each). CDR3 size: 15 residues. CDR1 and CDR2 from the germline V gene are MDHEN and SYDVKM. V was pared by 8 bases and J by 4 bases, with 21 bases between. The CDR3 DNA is TGTGCCAGCGGGGTTGAGGGACGAGGTCTTTACGAGCAGTACTTC. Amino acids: CASGVEGRGLYEQYF.

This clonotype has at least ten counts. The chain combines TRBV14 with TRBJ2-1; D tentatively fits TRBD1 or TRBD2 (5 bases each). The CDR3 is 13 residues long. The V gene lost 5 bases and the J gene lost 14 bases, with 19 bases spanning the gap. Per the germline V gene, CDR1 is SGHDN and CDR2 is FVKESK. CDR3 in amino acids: CASSSFPDTGKFF. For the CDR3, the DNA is TGTGCCAGCAGCTCCTTCCCGGACACGGGGAAGTTCTTC.

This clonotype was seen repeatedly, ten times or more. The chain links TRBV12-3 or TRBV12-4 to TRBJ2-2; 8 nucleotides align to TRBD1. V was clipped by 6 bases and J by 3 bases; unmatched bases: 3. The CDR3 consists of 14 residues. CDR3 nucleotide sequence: TGTGCCAGCAGGGCGGACAGGGACACCGGGGAGCTGTTTTTT. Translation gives CASRADRDTGELFF.

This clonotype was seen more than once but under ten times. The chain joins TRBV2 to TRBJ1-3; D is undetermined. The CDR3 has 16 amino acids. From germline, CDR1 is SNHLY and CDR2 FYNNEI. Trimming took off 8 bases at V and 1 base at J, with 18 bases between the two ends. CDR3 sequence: CASSLNGLKSGNTIYF. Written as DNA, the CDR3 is TGTGCCAGCTCATTGAATGGTCTCAAGTCTGGAAACACCATATATTTT.

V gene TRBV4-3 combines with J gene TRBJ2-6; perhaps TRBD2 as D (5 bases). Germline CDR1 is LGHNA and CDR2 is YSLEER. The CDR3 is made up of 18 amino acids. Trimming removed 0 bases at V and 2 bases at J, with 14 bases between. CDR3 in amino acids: CASSQEWPSGAGANVLTF. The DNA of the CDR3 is TGCGCCAGCAGCCAAGAATGGCCATCCGGGGCTGGGGCCAACGTCCTGACTTTC.

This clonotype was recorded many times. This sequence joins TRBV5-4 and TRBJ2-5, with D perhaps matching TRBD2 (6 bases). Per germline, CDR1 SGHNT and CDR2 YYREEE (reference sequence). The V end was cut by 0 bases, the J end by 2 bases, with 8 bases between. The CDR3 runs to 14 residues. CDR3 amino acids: CASSLGREQETQYF. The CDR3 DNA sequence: TGTGCCAGCAGCTTGGGGCGGGAACAAGAGACCCAGTACTTC.

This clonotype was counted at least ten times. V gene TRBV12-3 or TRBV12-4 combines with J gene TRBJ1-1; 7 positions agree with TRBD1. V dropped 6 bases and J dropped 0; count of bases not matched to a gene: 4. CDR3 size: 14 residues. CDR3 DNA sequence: TGTGCCAGCAGACGGGACAGCCTGAACACTGAAGCTTTCTTT. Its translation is CASRRDSLNTEAFF.

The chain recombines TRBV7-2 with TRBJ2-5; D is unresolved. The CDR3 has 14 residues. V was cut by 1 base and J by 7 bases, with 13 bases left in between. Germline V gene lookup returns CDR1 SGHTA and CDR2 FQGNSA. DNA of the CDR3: TGTGCCAGCAGCTTAGGGGCTGGATCCGGGACCCAGTACTTC. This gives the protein CASSLGAGSGTQYF.

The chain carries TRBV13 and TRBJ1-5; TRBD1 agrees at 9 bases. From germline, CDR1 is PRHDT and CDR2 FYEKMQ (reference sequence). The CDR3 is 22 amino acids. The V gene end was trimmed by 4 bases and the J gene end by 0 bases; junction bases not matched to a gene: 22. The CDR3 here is CASSWTGTGRGFTRYSNQPQHF. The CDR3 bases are TGTGCCAGCAGCTGGACCGGGACAGGGAGGGGGTTCACCCGGTATAGCAATCAGCCCCAGCATTTT.

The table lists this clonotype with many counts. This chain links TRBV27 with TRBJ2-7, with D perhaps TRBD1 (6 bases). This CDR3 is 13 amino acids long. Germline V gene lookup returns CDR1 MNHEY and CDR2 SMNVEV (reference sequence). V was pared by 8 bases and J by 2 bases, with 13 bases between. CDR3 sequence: CASRWGQAYEQYF. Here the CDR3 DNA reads TGTGCCAGCCGGTGGGGGCAAGCCTACGAGCAGTACTTC.

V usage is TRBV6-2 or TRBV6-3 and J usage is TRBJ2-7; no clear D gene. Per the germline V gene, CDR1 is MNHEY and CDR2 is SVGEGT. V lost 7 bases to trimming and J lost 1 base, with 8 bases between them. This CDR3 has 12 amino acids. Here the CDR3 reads CASKQTSYEQYF. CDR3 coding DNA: TGTGCCAGCAAACAAACATCCTACGAGCAGTACTTC.

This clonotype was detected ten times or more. The CDR3 DNA is TGTGCCAGCAGTTTTACTAGCGGGACTGATGAGCAGTTCTTC. Translating it yields CASSFTSGTDEQFF. This chain links TRBV12-3 or TRBV12-4 with TRBJ2-1, with 10 bases lining up with TRBD2. This CDR3 contains 14 residues. After removal of 3 bases from V and 8 bases from J, the junction contained 4 bases not matched to a gene.

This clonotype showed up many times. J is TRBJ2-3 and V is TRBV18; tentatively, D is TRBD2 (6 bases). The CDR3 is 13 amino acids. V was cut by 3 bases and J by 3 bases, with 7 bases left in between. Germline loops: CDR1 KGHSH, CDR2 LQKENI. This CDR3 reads CASSPGGTDTQYF. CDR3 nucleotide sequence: TGTGCCAGCTCACCTGGAGGGACAGATACGCAGTATTTT.

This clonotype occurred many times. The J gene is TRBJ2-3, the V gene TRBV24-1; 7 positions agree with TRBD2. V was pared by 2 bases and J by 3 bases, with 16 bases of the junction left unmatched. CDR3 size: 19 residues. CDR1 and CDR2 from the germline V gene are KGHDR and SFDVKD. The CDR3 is CATSDSATPWGGFTDTQYF. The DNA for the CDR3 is TGTGCCACCAGTGATTCTGCGACCCCTTGGGGGGGTTTTACAGATACGCAGTATTTT.